These 32 T cell receptor beta chains were all obtained from the same sample, sequenced in a study of T cells in tuberculosis. The assay was immunoSEQ multiplex PCR, and TCRdb's table has in-frame clones only and misses some. The repertoire has 20,000 to 25,000 clones, around 94% of them found once; the top ten carry about a sixth. The specimen was PBMCs. These receptors were collected from a donor between 10 and 35 years old with latent tuberculosis or without tuberculosis infection. Some clones in this sample may be carry-over from other donors' samples.

The chain joins TRBV4-3 to TRBJ1-3; perhaps TRBD1 as D (5 bases). The CDR3 consists of 16 residues. Trimming removed 1 base at V and 4 bases at J, with 14 bases between. Germline V gives CDR1 LGHNA, CDR2 YSLEER. DNA of the CDR3: TGCGCCAGCAGCCAAGTCGAAGGGGTAGGCGGAAACACCATATATTTT. This translates into CASSQVEGVGGNTIYF.

This CDR3 is CASSPQGQYTEAFF. CDR3 in DNA: TGTGCCAGCAGTCCCCAGGGCCAGTACACTGAAGCTTTCTTT. The chain employs TRBV6-5 and TRBJ1-1, with a tentative D call TRBD1 (5 bases). V was shortened by 5 bases and J by 3 bases, with 13 bases between the two germline ends. CDR1 MNHEY and CDR2 SVGAGI come from the germline V gene. The CDR3 runs 14 residues.

The chain recombines TRBV11-3 with TRBJ2-1; maybe TRBD1 (6 bases). The CDR3 runs to 13 residues. Germline CDR1 SGHNT, CDR2 YENEEA. The V end was cut by 5 bases, the J end by 7 bases, with 12 bases between. CDR3 loop: CASSPQGINEQFF. The CDR3 coding sequence is TGTGCCAGCAGCCCCCAGGGGATTAATGAGCAGTTCTTC. The full variable domain, with the rest looked up from reference TRBV11-3 and TRBJ2-1, is EAGVVQSPRYKIIEKKQPVAFWCNPISGHNTLYWYLQNLGQGPELLIRYENEEAVDDSQLPKDRFSAERLKGVDSTLKIQPAELGDSAVYLCASSPQGINEQFFGPGTRLTVL.

This chain links TRBV14 with TRBJ2-1; 11 bases are a match to TRBD2. The CDR3 is 16 amino acids. The V gene's germline CDR1 is SGHDN and CDR2 FVKESK. With V trimmed by 2 bases and J by 7 bases, 7 bases remained unmatched. The CDR3 sequence is CASSQTSGGLSNEQFF. In DNA form, the CDR3 reads TGTGCCAGCAGCCAAACTAGCGGGGGCCTGTCTAATGAGCAGTTCTTC.

This clone was counted a single time. DNA of the CDR3: TGCGCCAGCAGCTTCCCCGAGACAGGGCCAGCTGGAAACACCATATATTTT. It translates to CASSFPETGPAGNTIYF. V gene TRBV5-1 combines with J gene TRBJ1-3, with TRBD1 matching over 7 bases. V was pared by 2 bases and J by 2 bases, with 10 bases of the junction left unmatched. The CDR3 has 17 amino acids. CDR1 SGHRS and CDR2 YFSETQ come from the germline V gene.

The chain couples TRBV27 to TRBJ2-7; TRBD1 might be the D (6 bases). Germline CDR1 reads MNHEY; CDR2 reads SMNVEV (reference sequence). The CDR3 runs to 14 residues. V lost 1 base and J lost 6, with 13 bases in between. In DNA form, the CDR3 reads TGTGCCAGCAGTTTATGGCCAGGGGCCTCCGAGCAGTACTTC. Translated: CASSLWPGASEQYF.

This clone was recorded once. CDR3 bases: TGCGCCAGCAGCTCCGGACTAGCGAGGATGGACGAGCAGTACTTC. Translated, it gives CASSSGLARMDEQYF. This chain links TRBV5-1 with TRBJ2-7, with 9 nucleotides matching TRBD2. Trimming took 3 bases from V and 5 from J; bases not matched to a gene: 9. CDR1 and CDR2 (germline): SGHRS, YFSETQ. The length of the CDR3 is 15 residues.

This chain links TRBV4-3 with TRBJ2-7; D unresolved. The CDR3 spans 13 residues. The V gene lost 0 bases and the J gene lost 8 bases, with 11 bases spanning the gap. The V gene's germline CDR1 is LGHNA and CDR2 YSLEER. The CDR3 DNA reads as TGCGCCAGCAGCCAAGAAAGAAATAGTAAGCAGTACTTC. Residues: CASSQERNSKQYF.

V and J are TRBV5-1 and TRBJ2-5; TRBD1 matches 7 bases. The ends lost 6 bases at V and 3 bases at J; junction bases unmatched: 11. CDR1 SGHRS and CDR2 YFSETQ come from the germline V gene. CDR3 length: 15 residues. For the CDR3, the DNA is TGCGCCAGCACCTCAGGACAGGTATTAAAAGAGACCCAGTACTTC. Amino acid sequence: CASTSGQVLKETQYF.

V usage is TRBV7-8 and J usage is TRBJ2-1, with 7 bases lining up with TRBD1. V lost 5 bases to trimming and J lost 9 bases; unmatched junction nucleotides: 13. The CDR3 runs 15 residues. Germline V CDR1 and CDR2: SGHVS, FQNEAQ. CDR3 nucleotide sequence: TGTGCCAGCAGCGCAAGGACAGGTTTGAATACTGAGCAGTTCTTC. The encoded protein is CASSARTGLNTEQFF.

This chain connects TRBV29-1 to TRBJ2-1; 7 positions match TRBD2. The ends lost 0 bases at V and 0 bases at J; junction bases unmatched: 11. CDR1 is SQVTM, CDR2 ANQGSEA, per germline. The CDR3 loop spans 18 amino acids. The CDR3 DNA sequence: TGCAGCGTTGAAGAGACTAGCTCCTCTTTCTTCTCCTACAATGAGCAGTTCTTC. Residues: CSVEETSSSFFSYNEQFF.

The V gene is TRBV19, the J gene TRBJ2-3; 10 bases match TRBD1. Germline CDR1 reads LNHDA; CDR2 reads SQIVND (reference sequence). The CDR3 consists of 13 residues. The V and J ends lost 10 bases and 4 bases, in that order; junction bases with no gene match: 5. CDR3 sequence reads: CATRDRGSDTQYF. CDR3 in DNA: TGTGCCACCCGGGACAGGGGTTCAGATACGCAGTATTTT. Full variable domain (missing parts from reference TRBV19 and TRBJ2-3): DGGITQSPKYLFRKEGQNVTLSCEQNLNHDAMYWYRQDPGQGLRLIYYSQIVNDFQKGDIAEGYSVSREKKESFPLTVTSAQKNPTAFYLCATRDRGSDTQYFGPGTRLTVL.

This clone was found once. The rearrangement uses TRBV5-6 and TRBJ2-1; weak D call: TRBD2 (5 bases). Germline-derived CDR1 and CDR2 are SGHDT and YYEEEE. Trimming shortened V by 3 bases and J by 0 bases, and 16 bases separated the two germline ends. There are 17 residues in the CDR3. CDR3 DNA: TGTGCCAGCAGCTCGATCCCGGGATCTAGCTCCTACAATGAGCAGTTCTTC. The encoded protein is CASSSIPGSSSYNEQFF.

The chain links TRBV7-9 to TRBJ1-2; unclear D gene. The V gene's germline CDR1 is SEHNR and CDR2 FQNEAQ (reference sequence). The V and J ends lost 5 bases and 6 bases respectively, with 7 bases between them. This CDR3 is 11 amino acids long. The CDR3 bases are TGTGCCAGCAGCGCTGAGCATGGCTACACCTTC. The encoded protein is CASSAEHGYTF.

The chain uses TRBV7-8 and TRBJ1-2, with no clear D. Germline lookup yields CDR1 SGHVS and CDR2 FQNEAQ. V was clipped by 0 bases and J by 6 bases, with 11 bases between them. The CDR3 contains 14 residues. The CDR3 DNA reads TGTGCCAGCAGCTTAGCGCTCCGGCAGGATGGCTACACCTTC. This sequence encodes CASSLALRQDGYTF.

This clone was found a few times. This chain connects TRBV19 to TRBJ1-4; possible D gene TRBD1, 5 bases. Trimming cost V 7 bases and J 4 bases, with 16 bases left between them. The germline gives CDR1 LNHDA, CDR2 SQIVND (reference sequence). The CDR3 is 15 residues long. This CDR3 is CASTQTTEINEKLFF. Here the CDR3 DNA reads TGTGCCAGTACCCAAACGACAGAGATTAATGAAAAACTGTTTTTT.

The chain combines TRBV30 with TRBJ1-2; D is perhaps TRBD1 (6 bases). The V gene lost 4 bases and the J gene lost 6 bases, with 21 bases spanning the gap. The germline gives CDR1 GTSNPN, CDR2 SVGIG (reference sequence). This CDR3 has 15 amino acids. CDR3 DNA sequence: TGTGCCTGGATCCGGGACATTTATGGTCGGGATGGCTACACCTTC. Its protein product is CAWIRDIYGRDGYTF.

V and J are TRBV7-9 and TRBJ2-3; 12 bases match TRBD2. Looked up from germline, CDR1 is SEHNR and CDR2 is FQNEAQ (reference sequence). V was clipped by 5 bases and J by 8 bases; unmatched bases: 11. The CDR3 is 16 residues long. For the CDR3, the DNA is TGTGCCAGCAGCCCTGGGCTAGCGGGAGGGCCGGGTACGCAGTATTTT. Amino acids: CASSPGLAGGPGTQYF.

CDR3 loop: CASSLAGAYQETQYF. CDR3 nucleotides: TGCGCCAGCAGCCTGGCTGGGGCGTACCAAGAGACCCAGTACTTC. The chain carries TRBV5-1 and TRBJ2-5; TRBD1 is a possible D gene (5 bases). Germline V gives CDR1 SGHRS, CDR2 YFSETQ. The CDR3 extends over 15 amino acids. The germline V and J ends were trimmed by 4 bases and 0 bases, with 13 bases remaining between them.

The V call is TRBV5-1, the J call TRBJ1-1; D call uncertain. Trimming pared 5 bases from V and 0 bases from J, leaving 14 bases between. CDR1 and CDR2 from the germline V gene are SGHRS and YFSETQ. The CDR3 has 15 amino acids. Here the CDR3 DNA reads TGCGCCAGCAGTTTTAACGGGGAGGTGAACACTGAAGCTTTCTTT. Amino acids: CASSFNGEVNTEAFF.

The V gene is TRBV11-2, the J gene TRBJ2-5; D remains ambiguous. V was pared by 5 bases and J by 5 bases, with 6 bases between. The germline V gene has CDR1 SGHAT and CDR2 FQNNGV. There are 11 residues in the CDR3. The CDR3 is CASSTGETQYF. CDR3 DNA: TGTGCCAGCAGCACCGGGGAGACCCAGTACTTC.

The CDR3 sequence is CASSQDLLADNEKLFF. The CDR3 DNA follows: TGCGCCAGCAGCCAAGATCTGCTAGCGGATAATGAAAAACTGTTTTTT. The chain links TRBV4-1 to TRBJ1-4; D not resolved. The CDR3 contains 16 residues. Trimming cost V 0 bases and J 4 bases, with 12 bases left between them. Germline CDR1 MGHRA, CDR2 YSYEKL.

The V gene is TRBV29-1, the J gene TRBJ2-1, with 9 positions matching TRBD2. The CDR3 contains 15 residues. Germline lookup yields CDR1 SQVTM and CDR2 ANQGSEA. V lost 5 bases and J lost 8; bases outside the gene matches: 13. DNA of the CDR3: TGCAGCGTTCCGGCGGGAGGGCAGGGGGGCGATGAGCAGTTCTTC. Amino acid sequence: CSVPAGGQGGDEQFF.

The chain links TRBV19 to TRBJ1-6; TRBD1 matches at 11 bases. The J segment lost 5 bases and the V segment lost 7 bases, leaving 16 bases of the junction unmatched. The germline V gene has CDR1 LNHDA and CDR2 SQIVND (reference sequence). This CDR3 has 19 amino acids. The DNA of the CDR3 is TGTGCCAGTACTAAGGGCGGGACAGGGGGTCGAGCGAATAATTCACCCCTCCACTTT. It encodes CASTKGGTGGRANNSPLHF.

The rearrangement links TRBV5-4 to TRBJ2-2; D uncertain. CDR1 and CDR2 from the germline V gene are SGHNT and YYREEE (reference sequence). Trimming left V 0 bases short and J 8 bases short, with 11 bases between. The CDR3 totals 14 residues. The CDR3 DNA sequence: TGTGCCAGCAGCTTGGATTGGGCTCCGGGGGAGCTGTTTTTT. This codes for CASSLDWAPGELFF.

This chain connects TRBV4-3 to TRBJ1-2; no clear D gene. Looked up from germline, CDR1 is LGHNA and CDR2 is YSLEER. Between the trimmed V and J ends, which lost 4 bases and 8 bases, there was a span of 20 bases. The CDR3 is 15 residues long. The CDR3 nucleotides are TGCGCCAGCAGCCCGTTCCTAGGCGGGGTAAGCGGCTACACCTTC. Protein sequence: CASSPFLGGVSGYTF.

The genes are TRBV5-1 and TRBJ1-1; unclear D gene. The CDR3 loop spans 15 amino acids. In germline, CDR1 is SGHRS, CDR2 YFSETQ. V was pared by 0 bases and J by 4 bases, with 13 bases between. In DNA form, the CDR3 reads TGCGCCAGCAGCTTGGAGGGCGCGGGGAGCACTGAAGCTTTCTTT. Its translation: CASSLEGAGSTEAFF.

V is TRBV7-2 and J is TRBJ2-7; the D gene is possibly TRBD1 (6 bases). The CDR3 contains 16 residues. Trimming stripped 5 bases from V and 2 bases from J, with 19 bases between. From germline, CDR1 is SGHTA and CDR2 FQGNSA. CDR3 residues: CASSPPGQRVTYEQYF. In DNA form, the CDR3 reads TGTGCCAGCAGCCCACCAGGACAGAGAGTCACCTACGAGCAGTACTTC.

V gene TRBV7-3 combines with J gene TRBJ2-1; 11 nucleotides match TRBD2. This CDR3 has 14 amino acids. CDR1 and CDR2 (germline): SGHTA, FQGTGA. The J segment lost 13 bases and the V segment lost 4 bases, leaving 9 bases of the junction unmatched. As DNA, the CDR3 is TGTGCCAGCAGCTCCGGGGGACTAGCGGCTCCCCAGTTCTTC. It specifies CASSSGGLAAPQFF. Variable domain in full (rest from reference TRBV7-3 and TRBJ2-1): GAGVSQTPSNKVTEKGKYVELRCDPISGHTALYWYRQSLGQGPEFLIYFQGTGAADDSGLPNDRFFAVRPEGSVSTLKIQRTERGDSAVYLCASSSGGLAAPQFFGPGTRLTVL.

The J gene is TRBJ1-1, the V gene TRBV5-1, with TRBD1 as a possible D gene (6 bases). Germline-derived CDR1 and CDR2 are SGHRS and YFSETQ. Deletions cut 4 bases from V and 1 base from J, with 14 bases between. CDR3 length: 15 residues. CDR3: CASSLRQAGNTEAFF. Written as DNA, the CDR3 is TGCGCCAGCAGCCTACGACAGGCGGGGAACACTGAAGCTTTCTTT.

The rearrangement uses TRBV6-5 and TRBJ2-1, with a weak D call TRBD1 (6 bases). Germline V CDR1 and CDR2: MNHEY, SVGAGI. The length of the CDR3 is 15 residues. V lost 7 bases and J lost 0, with 13 bases in between. CDR3 residues: CASKQGMSSYNEQFF. CDR3 bases: TGTGCCAGCAAGCAGGGGATGAGCTCCTACAATGAGCAGTTCTTC.

This sequence joins TRBV30 and TRBJ2-2; a weak D match, TRBD1 (5 bases). Germline V lookup: CDR1 GTSNPN, CDR2 SVGIG (reference sequence). CDR3 length equals 14 residues. V dropped 4 bases and J dropped 4 bases, with 13 bases sitting between them. The CDR3 is CAWKLDTFTGELFF. Here the CDR3 DNA reads TGTGCCTGGAAATTGGACACTTTCACCGGGGAGCTGTTTTTT. The whole variable domain, remainder taken from reference TRBV30 and TRBJ2-2, is SQTIHQWPATLVQPVGSPLSLECTVEGTSNPNLYWYRQAAGRGLQLLFYSVGIGQISSEVPQNLSASRPQDRQFILSSKKLLLSDSGFYLCAWKLDTFTGELFFGEGSRLTVL.